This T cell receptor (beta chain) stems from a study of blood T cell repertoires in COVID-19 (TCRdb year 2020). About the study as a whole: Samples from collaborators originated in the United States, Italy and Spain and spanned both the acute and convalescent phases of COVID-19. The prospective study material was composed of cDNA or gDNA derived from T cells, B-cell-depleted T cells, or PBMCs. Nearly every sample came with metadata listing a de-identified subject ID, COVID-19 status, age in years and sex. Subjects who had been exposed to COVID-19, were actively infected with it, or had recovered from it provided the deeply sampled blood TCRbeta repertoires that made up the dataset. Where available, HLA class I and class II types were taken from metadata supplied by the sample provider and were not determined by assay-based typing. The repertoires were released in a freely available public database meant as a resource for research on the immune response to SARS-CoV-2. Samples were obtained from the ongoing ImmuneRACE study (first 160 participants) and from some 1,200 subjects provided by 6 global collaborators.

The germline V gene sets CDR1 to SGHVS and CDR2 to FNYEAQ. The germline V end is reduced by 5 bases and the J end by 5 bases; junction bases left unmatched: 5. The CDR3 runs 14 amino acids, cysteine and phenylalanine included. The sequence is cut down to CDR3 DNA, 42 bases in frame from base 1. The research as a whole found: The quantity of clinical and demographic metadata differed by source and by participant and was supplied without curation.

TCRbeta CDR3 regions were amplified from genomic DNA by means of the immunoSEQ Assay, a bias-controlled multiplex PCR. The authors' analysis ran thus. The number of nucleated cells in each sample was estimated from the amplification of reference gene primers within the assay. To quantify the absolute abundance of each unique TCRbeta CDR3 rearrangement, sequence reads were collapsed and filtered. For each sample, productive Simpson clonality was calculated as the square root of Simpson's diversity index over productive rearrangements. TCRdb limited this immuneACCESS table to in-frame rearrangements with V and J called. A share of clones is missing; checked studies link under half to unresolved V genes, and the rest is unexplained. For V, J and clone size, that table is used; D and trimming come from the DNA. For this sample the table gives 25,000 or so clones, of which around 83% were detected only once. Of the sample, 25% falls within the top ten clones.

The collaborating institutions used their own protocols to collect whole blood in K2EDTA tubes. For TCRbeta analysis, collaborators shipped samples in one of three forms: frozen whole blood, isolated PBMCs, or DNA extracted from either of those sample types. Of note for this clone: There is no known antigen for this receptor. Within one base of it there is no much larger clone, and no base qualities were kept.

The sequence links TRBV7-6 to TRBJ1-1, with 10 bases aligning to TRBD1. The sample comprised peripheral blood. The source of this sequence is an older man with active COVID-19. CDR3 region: CASSTTGGGTEAFF. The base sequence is TGTGCCAGCAGCACGACAGGGGGCGGGACTGAAGCTTTCTTT.